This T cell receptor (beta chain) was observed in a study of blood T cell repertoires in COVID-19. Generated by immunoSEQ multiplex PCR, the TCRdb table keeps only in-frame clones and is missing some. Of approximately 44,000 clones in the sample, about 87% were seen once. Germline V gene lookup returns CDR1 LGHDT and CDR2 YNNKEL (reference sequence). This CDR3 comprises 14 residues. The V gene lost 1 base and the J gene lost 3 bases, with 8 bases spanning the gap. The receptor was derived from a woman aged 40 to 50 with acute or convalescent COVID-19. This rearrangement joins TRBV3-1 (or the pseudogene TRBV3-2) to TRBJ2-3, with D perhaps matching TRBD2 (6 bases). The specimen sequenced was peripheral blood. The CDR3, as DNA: TGTGCCAGCAGCCAAGGGAGGGAAACAGATACGCAGTATTTT. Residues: CASSQGRETDTQYF.